These 6 T cell receptor beta chains came from one sample sequenced in a study of siplizumab effects on memory and regulatory T cells. Clones were read by immunoSEQ multiplex PCR, and TCRdb kept only the in-frame ones, dropping some. This sample has some 96,000 clones, with approximately 92% found just once. The sample comprised CD4+ T cells sorted from blood. These receptors were taken from a human donor in good health.

In this sample, this clone turned up a few times. Different DNA sequences within this sample yield the same CDR3. The CDR3 bases are TGCAGTGCCCCGGGGAACACTGAAGCTTTCTTT. This gives the protein CSAPGNTEAFF. The gene calls are TRBV20-1 and TRBJ1-1; no clear D gene. CDR1 and CDR2 from the germline V gene are DFQATT and SNEGSKA (reference sequence). V shed 6 bases and J shed 1 base, with 6 bases lying between them. The CDR3 loop spans 11 amino acids.

The J gene is TRBJ2-7, the V gene TRBV7-2; 11 bases agree with TRBD2. V lost 1 base and J lost 2; bases outside the gene matches: 1. The V gene's germline CDR1 is SGHTA and CDR2 FQGNSA. This CDR3 has 15 residues. CDR3 nucleotides: TGTGCCAGCAGCTTAGGACTAGCGGGAACCTACGAGCAGTACTTC. It translates to CASSLGLAGTYEQYF.

The chain recombines TRBV19 with TRBJ1-1, with D unresolved. The germline V and J ends were trimmed by 6 bases and 4 bases, with 18 bases remaining between them. Germline V lookup: CDR1 LNHDA, CDR2 SQIVND (reference sequence). CDR3 length: 15 residues. CDR3 protein: CASSNGPFGSTEAFF. The CDR3 DNA is TGTGCCAGTAGCAACGGGCCTTTTGGATCCACTGAAGCTTTCTTT.

This clone was recorded only once. This chain uses TRBV6-6 with TRBJ2-3, with D perhaps TRBD1 or TRBD2 (5 bases each). Germline assignment: CDR1 MNHNY and CDR2 SVGAGI (reference sequence). This CDR3 is built from 15 residues. The V and J ends lost 6 bases and 8 bases respectively, with 21 bases between them. The CDR3 reads CASSQPSTTGATQYF. The CDR3 DNA reads as TGTGCCAGCAGCCAACCATCTACCACCGGGGCTACGCAGTATTTT.

V and J are TRBV6-5 and TRBJ2-1; 9 nucleotides agree with TRBD2. Trimming at V came to 6 bases and at J to 13 bases, leaving 13 bases not matched to a gene. This CDR3 is 14 amino acids long. Germline V gives CDR1 MNHEY, CDR2 SVGAGI. The CDR3 protein is CASSYDWAGGPQFF. CDR3 nucleotides: TGTGCCAGCAGCTACGACTGGGCGGGGGGGCCTCAGTTCTTC.

The chain combines TRBV5-1 with TRBJ2-5, with D unclear. The V gene's germline CDR1 is SGHRS and CDR2 YFSETQ. The CDR3 runs to 14 residues. V was shortened by 4 bases and J by 0 bases, with 10 bases between the two germline ends. The CDR3 loop is CASSLESYQETQYF. DNA of the CDR3: TGCGCCAGCAGCCTTGAAAGTTACCAAGAGACCCAGTACTTC.